This T cell receptor (beta chain) emerged from a study of CD8 T cells in ankylosing spondylitis. Study-level points and caveats: Characteristic, it appeared, of ankylosing spondylitis blood was a TCR beta motif of seven or eight highly homologous variants.

This clonotype turned up a few times. As yet, its antigen is unknown. MiXCR, run by TCRdb on the 5' RACE reads, gives a single entry per CDR3 protein. This table has over 150,000 distinct CDR3 sequences, roughly 18% appearing once. V was cut by 3 bases and J by 13 bases, with 6 bases left in between. The CDR3 covers 8 residues. Germline V gene sequence: CDR1 SQVTM, CDR2 ANQGSEA. Sequenced: blood, either unsorted or a sorted T cell fraction (not recorded which). The sequence was collected from a male donor aged 5-30 years with ankylosing spondylitis or in good health (not recorded which). The chain couples TRBV29-1 to TRBJ2-5; no clear D. The CDR3 nucleotides are TGCAGCGTTGAGCCCGGGTACTTC. The encoded protein is CSVEPGYF. The full variable domain, rest sourced from reference TRBV29-1 and TRBJ2-5, is SAVISQKPSRDICQRGTSLTIQCQVDSQVTMMFWYRQQPGQSLTLIATANQGSEATYESGFVIDKFPISRPNLTFSTLTVSNMSPEDSSIYLCSVEPGYFGPGTRLLVL.